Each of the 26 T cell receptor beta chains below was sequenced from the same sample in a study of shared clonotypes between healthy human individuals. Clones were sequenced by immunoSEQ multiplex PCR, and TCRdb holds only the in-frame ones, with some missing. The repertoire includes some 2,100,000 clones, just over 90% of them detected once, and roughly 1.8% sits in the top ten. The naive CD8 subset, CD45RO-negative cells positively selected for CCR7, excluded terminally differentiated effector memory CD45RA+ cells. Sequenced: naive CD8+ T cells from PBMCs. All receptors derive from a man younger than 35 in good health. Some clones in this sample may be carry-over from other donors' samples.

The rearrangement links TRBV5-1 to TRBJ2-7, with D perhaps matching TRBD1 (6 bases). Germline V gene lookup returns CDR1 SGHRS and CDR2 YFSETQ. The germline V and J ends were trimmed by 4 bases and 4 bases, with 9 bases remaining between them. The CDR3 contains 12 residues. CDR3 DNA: TGCGCCAGCAGCGAGAGGGGGTACGAGCAGTACTTC. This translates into CASSERGYEQYF.

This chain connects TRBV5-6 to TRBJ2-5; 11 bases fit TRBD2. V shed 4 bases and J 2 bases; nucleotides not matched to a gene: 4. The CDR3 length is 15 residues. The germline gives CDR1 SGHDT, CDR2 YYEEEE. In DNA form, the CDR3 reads TGTGCCAGCAGCGGCTGGACTAGCGGGCAAGAGACCCAGTACTTC. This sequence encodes CASSGWTSGQETQYF.

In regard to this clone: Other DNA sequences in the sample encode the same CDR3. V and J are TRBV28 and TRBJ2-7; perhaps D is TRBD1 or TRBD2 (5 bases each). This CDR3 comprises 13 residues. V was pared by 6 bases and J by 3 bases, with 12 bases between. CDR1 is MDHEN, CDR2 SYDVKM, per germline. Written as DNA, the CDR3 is TGTGCCAGCAGCCCACTTGGGGGCTACGAGCAGTACTTC. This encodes CASSPLGGYEQYF.

CDR3 sequence (DNA): TGTGCCAGCGGACCGGGCCTCGGGAACAATGAGCAGTTCTTC. It encodes CASGPGLGNNEQFF. The chain employs TRBV28 and TRBJ2-1; perhaps TRBD2 as D (5 bases). Germline assignment: CDR1 MDHEN and CDR2 SYDVKM. V lost 8 bases, J lost 5 bases, and 16 bases lay in between. This CDR3 has 14 residues.

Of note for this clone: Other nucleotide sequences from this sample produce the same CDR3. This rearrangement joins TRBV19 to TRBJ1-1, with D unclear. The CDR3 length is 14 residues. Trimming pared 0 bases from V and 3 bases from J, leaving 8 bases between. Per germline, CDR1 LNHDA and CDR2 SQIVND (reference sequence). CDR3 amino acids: CASSIEAGYTEAFF. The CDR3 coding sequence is TGTGCCAGTAGTATAGAAGCGGGGTACACTGAAGCTTTCTTT.

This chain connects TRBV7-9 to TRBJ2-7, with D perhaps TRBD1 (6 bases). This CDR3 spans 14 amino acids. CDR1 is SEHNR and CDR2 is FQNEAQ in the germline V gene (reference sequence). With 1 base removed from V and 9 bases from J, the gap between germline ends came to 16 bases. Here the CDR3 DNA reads TGTGCCAGCAGCTTAGGGGTGGGGGCTAGTGGGCAGTACTTC. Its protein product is CASSLGVGASGQYF.

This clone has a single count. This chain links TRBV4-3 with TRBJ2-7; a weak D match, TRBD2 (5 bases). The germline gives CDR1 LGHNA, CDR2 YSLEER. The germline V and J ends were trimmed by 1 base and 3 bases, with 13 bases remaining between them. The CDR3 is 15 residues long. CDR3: CASSQGRGAGYEQYF. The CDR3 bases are TGCGCCAGCAGCCAAGGCCGGGGAGCTGGCTACGAGCAGTACTTC.

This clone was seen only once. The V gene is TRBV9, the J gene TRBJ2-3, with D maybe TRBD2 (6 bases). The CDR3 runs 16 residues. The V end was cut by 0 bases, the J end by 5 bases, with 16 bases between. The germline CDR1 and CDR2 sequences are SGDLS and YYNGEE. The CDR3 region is CASSVEGGNAEDTQYF. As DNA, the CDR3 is TGTGCCAGCAGCGTAGAAGGCGGGAATGCGGAAGATACGCAGTATTTT. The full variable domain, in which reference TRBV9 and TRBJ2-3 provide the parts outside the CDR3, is DSGVTQTPKHLITATGQRVTLRCSPRSGDLSVYWYQQSLDQGLQFLIQYYNGEERAKGNILERFSAQQFPDLHSELNLSSLELGDSALYFCASSVEGGNAEDTQYFGPGTRLTVL.

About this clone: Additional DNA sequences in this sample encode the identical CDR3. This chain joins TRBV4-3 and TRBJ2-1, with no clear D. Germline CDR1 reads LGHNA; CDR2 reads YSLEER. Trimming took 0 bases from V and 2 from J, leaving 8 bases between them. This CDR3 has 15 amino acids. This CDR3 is CASSQDRGPYNEQFF. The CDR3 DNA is TGCGCCAGCAGCCAAGATCGTGGGCCCTACAATGAGCAGTTCTTC.

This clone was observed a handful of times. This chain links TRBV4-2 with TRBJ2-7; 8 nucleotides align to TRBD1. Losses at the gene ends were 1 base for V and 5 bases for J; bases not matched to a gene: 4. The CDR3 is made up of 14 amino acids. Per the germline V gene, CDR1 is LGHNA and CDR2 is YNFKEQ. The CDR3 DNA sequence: TGTGCCAGCAGCCAAGGGGACAGGATTAACGAGCAGTACTTC. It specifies CASSQGDRINEQYF.

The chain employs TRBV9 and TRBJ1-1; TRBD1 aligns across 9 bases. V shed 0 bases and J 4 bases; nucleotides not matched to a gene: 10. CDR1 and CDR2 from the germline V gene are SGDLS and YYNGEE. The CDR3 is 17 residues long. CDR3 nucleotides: TGTGCCAGCAGCGTAGATAGGGACAGGGCAGGTATCACTGAAGCTTTCTTT. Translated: CASSVDRDRAGITEAFF.

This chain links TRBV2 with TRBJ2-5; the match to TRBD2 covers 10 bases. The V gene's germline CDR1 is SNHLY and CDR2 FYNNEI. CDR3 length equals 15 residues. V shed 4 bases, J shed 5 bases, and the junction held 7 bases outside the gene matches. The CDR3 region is CASSGSSGSWETQYF. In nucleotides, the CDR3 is TGTGCCAGCAGTGGATCTAGCGGGAGCTGGGAGACCCAGTACTTC. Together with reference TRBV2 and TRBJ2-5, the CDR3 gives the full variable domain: EPEVTQTPSHQVTQMGQEVILRCVPISNHLYFYWYRQILGQKVEFLVSFYNNEISEKSEIFDDQFSVERPDGSNFTLKIRSTKLEDSAMYFCASSGSSGSWETQYFGPGTRLLVL.

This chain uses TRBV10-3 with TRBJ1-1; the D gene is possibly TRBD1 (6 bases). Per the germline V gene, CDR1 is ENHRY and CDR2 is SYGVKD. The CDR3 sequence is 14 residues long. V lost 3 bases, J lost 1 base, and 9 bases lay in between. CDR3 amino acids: CAISDQGQNTEAFF. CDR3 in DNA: TGTGCCATCAGTGATCAGGGACAGAACACTGAAGCTTTCTTT.

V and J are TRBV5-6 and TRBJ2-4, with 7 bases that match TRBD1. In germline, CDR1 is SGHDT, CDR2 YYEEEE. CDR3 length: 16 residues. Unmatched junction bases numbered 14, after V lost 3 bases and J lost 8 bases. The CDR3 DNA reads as TGTGCCAGCAGCTGGGGTTCTGTGAGACAGGGTGACATTCAGTACTTC. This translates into CASSWGSVRQGDIQYF.

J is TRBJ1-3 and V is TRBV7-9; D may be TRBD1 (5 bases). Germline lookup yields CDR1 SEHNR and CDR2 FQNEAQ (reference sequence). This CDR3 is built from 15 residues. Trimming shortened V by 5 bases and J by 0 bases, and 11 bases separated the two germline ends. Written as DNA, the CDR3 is TGTGCCAGCAGCACGGGACCGCGCTCTGGAAACACCATATATTTT. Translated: CASSTGPRSGNTIYF.

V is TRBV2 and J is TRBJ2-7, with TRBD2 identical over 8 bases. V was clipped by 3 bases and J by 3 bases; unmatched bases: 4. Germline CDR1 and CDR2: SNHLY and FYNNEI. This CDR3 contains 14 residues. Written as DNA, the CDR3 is TGTGCCAGCAGTGAGGGACTAGTCGACTACGAGCAGTACTTC. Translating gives CASSEGLVDYEQYF.

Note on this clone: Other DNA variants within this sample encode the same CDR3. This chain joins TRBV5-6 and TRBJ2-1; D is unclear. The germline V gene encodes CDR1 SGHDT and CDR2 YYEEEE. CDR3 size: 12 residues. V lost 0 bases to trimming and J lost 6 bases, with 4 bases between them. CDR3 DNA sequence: TGTGCCAGCAGCTTGGTATCCAATGAGCAGTTCTTC. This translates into CASSLVSNEQFF.

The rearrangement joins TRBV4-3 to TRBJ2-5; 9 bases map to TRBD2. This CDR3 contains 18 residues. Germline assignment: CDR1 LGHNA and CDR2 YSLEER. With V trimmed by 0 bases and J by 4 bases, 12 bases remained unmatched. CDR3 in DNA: TGCGCCAGCAGCCAAGATCGTAGTAGCGGGAGTCGCGTAGAGACCCAGTACTTC. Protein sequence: CASSQDRSSGSRVETQYF.

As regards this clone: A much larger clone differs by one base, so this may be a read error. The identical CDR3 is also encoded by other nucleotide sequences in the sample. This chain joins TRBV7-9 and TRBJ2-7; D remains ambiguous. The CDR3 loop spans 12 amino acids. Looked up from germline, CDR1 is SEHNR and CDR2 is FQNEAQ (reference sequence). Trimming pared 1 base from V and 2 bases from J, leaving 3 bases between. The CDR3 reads CASSLEAYEQYF. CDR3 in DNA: TGTGCCAGCAGCTTAGAGGCCTACGAGCAGTACTTC.

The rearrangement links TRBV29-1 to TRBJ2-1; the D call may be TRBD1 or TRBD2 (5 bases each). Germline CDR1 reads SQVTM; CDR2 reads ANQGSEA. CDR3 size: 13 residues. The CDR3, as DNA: TGCGGGGCCCTCGGGACGGCTTACAATGAGCAGTTCTTC. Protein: CGALGTAYNEQFF.

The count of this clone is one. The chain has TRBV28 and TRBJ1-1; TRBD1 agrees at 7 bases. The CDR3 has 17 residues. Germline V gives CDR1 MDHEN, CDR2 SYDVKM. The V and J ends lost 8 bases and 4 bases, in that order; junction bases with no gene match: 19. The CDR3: CASGGLETGPLGTEAFF. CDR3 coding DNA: TGTGCCAGCGGGGGTTTGGAGACAGGGCCGCTGGGCACTGAAGCTTTCTTT.

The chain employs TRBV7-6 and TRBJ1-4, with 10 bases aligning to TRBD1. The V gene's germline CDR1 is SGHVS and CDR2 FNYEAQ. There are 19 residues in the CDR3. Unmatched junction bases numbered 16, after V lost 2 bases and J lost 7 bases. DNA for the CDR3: TGTGCCAGCAGCTTACGGCCCGGGACAGGGGAGTCCGCCCGTGAAAAACTGTTTTTT. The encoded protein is CASSLRPGTGESAREKLFF.

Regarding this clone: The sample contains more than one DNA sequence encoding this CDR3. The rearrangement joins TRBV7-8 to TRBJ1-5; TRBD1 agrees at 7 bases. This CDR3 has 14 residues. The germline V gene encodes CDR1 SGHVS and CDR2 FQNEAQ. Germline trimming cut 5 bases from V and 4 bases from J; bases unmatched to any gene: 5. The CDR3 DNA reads TGTGCCAGCAGCCCCGGGACAGCTAATCAGCCCCAGCATTTT. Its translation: CASSPGTANQPQHF.

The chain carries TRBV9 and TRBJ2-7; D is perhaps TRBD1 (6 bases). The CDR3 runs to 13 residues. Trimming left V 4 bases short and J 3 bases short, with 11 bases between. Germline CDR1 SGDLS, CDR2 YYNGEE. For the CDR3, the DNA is TGTGCCAGCAGCTCGGACAGAGGCTACGAGCAGTACTTC. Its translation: CASSSDRGYEQYF.

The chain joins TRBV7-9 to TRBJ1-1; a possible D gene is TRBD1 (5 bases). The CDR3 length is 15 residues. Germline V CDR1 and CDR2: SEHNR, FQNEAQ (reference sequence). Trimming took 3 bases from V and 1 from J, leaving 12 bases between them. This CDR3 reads CASSFRETENTEAFF. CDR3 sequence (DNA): TGTGCCAGCAGCTTCCGGGAGACAGAGAACACTGAAGCTTTCTTT.

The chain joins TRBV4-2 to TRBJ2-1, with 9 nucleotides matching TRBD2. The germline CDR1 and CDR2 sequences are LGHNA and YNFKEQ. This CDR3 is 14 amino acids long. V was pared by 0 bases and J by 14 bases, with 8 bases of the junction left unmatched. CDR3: CASSQEAREGPKFF. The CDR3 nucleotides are TGTGCCAGCAGCCAAGAGGCGCGGGAGGGCCCCAAGTTCTTC.